The clone carrying this T cell receptor (beta chain) came up many times. The sample originates from a study of regulatory T cells in long-lasting Graves disease. The CDR3 extends over 11 amino acids. CDR1 is SQVTM, CDR2 ANQGSEA, per germline. Trimming removed 1 base from V and 7 bases from J, with 4 bases in between. The time point is: persistent/refractory GD, antithyroid drugs over 5 years with positive TRAb. The TCR library was prepared using RNA isolated from PBMCs. To make TCR beta libraries, researchers used iRepertoire HTBI primers and Arm-PCR of CDR3 regions. One entry per CDR3 protein, called by TCRdb with MiXCR from the multiplex PCR reads. In the table there are hundreds of thousands of distinct CDR3 sequences, about 21% of which are singletons.

This chain uses TRBV29-1 with TRBJ2-2; D is uncertain. This material consisted of peripheral blood mononuclear cells (PBMCs), taken when the disease was refractory, from a patient treated with antithyroid drugs. This receptor was taken from a female donor with Graves disease. This CDR3 reads CSVEGFGELFF. CDR3 in DNA: TGCAGCGTTGAAGGATTCGGGGAGCTGTTTTTT.